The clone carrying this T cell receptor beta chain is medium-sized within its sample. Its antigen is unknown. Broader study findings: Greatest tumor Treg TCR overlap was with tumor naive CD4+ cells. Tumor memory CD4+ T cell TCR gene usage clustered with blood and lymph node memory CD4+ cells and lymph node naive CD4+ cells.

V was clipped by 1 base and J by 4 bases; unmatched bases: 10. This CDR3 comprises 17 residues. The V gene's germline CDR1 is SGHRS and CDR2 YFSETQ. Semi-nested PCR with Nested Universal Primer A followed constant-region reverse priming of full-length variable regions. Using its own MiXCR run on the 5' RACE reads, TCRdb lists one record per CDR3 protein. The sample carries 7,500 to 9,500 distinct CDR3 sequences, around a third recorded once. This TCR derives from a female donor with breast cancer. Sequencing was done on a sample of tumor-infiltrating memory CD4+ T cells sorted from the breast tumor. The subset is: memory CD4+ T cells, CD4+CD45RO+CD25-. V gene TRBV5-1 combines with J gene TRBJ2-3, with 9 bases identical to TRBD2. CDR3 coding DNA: TGCGCCAGCAGCTTGTCTTCGGCGGGGGGGCCCGCAGATACGCAGTATTTT. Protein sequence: CASSLSSAGGPADTQYF.